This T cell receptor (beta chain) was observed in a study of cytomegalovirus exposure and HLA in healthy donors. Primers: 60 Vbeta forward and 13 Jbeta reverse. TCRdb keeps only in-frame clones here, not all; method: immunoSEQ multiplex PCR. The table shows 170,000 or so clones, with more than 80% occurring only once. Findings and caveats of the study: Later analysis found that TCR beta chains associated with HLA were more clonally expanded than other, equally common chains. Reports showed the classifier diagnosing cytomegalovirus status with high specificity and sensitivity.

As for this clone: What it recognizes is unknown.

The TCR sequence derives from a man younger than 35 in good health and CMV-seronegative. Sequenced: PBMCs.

The CDR3 loop is CASSQTSRNEQFF. The CDR3 DNA follows: TGTGCCAGTAGTCAGACTAGCAGGAATGAGCAGTTCTTC. The chain combines TRBV19 with TRBJ2-1; 7 nucleotides line up with TRBD2. CDR1 and CDR2 from the germline V gene are LNHDA and SQIVND (reference sequence). J gave up 7 bases and V 5 bases, and 5 bases lay outside the gene matches. The CDR3 spans 13 residues.